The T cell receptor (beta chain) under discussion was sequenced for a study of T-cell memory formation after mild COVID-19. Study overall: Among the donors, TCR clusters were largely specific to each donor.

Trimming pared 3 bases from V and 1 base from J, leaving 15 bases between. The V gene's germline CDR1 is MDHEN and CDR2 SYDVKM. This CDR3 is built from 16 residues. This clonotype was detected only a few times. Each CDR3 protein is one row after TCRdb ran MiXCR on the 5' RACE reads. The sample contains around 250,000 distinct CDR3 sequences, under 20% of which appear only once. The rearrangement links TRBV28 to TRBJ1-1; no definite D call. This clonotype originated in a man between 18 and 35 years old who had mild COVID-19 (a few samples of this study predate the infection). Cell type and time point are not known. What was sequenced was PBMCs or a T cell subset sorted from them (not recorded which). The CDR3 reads CASSLDSGIGNTEAFF. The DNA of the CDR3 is TGTGCCAGCAGTTTGGATTCGGGTATCGGGAACACTGAAGCTTTCTTT.